Below, 23 T cell receptor beta chains from the same sample are listed, as sequenced in a study of identical twins. TCRdb recomputed calls from the 5' RACE reads with MiXCR, one row per CDR3 protein. The sample shows 300,000 to 400,000 distinct CDR3 sequences, approximately 13% of them seen only once. The same sample was also used in a study of yellow fever vaccine responses in identical twins.

Sequenced: CD8+ T cells sorted from blood. The receptors shown here come from a woman aged 18 to 35 in good health.

V usage is TRBV20-1 and J usage is TRBJ2-7; no firm D call. From germline, CDR1 is DFQATT and CDR2 SNEGSKA (reference sequence). V was shortened by 0 bases and J by 3 bases, with 6 bases between the two germline ends. The CDR3 is made up of 12 amino acids. CDR3 in amino acids: CSAREADYEQYF. The DNA of the CDR3 is TGCAGTGCTAGAGAGGCGGACTACGAGCAGTACTTC.

In this sample, this clonotype turned up many times. The rearrangement uses TRBV4-1 and TRBJ2-7; TRBD2 matches at 7 bases. Trimming removed 4 bases from V and 4 bases from J; junction bases left unmatched: 4. The CDR3 has 13 residues. Germline V gene sequence: CDR1 MGHRA, CDR2 YSYEKL. The DNA of the CDR3 is TGCGCCAGCAGCCCCCAGCGGGATTACGAGCAGTACTTC. It yields the protein CASSPQRDYEQYF.

This clonotype was seen a handful of times. The rearrangement uses TRBV7-9 and TRBJ2-5; D is possibly TRBD2 (6 bases). Germline values: CDR1 SEHNR, CDR2 FQNEAQ (reference sequence). The CDR3 totals 15 residues. The V end was cut by 6 bases, the J end by 4 bases, with 18 bases between. The CDR3 region has the DNA TGTGCCAGCAGTCCGACTAGAGGAGTGGGAGAGACCCAGTACTTC. Its protein is CASSPTRGVGETQYF.

This clonotype was seen many times. V is TRBV10-3 and J is TRBJ2-1; D not certain. This CDR3 contains 14 residues. Germline assignment: CDR1 ENHRY and CDR2 SYGVKD. Deletions cut 0 bases from V and 0 bases from J, with 3 bases between. As DNA, the CDR3 is TGTGCCATCAGTGAGTCGGTCTCCTACAATGAGCAGTTCTTC. It specifies CAISESVSYNEQFF.

The rearrangement links TRBV12-3 or TRBV12-4 to TRBJ2-1; 10 nucleotides match TRBD2. The CDR3 length is 17 residues. V lost 3 bases to trimming and J lost 4 bases; unmatched junction nucleotides: 9. CDR3 in amino acids: CASSFLLGLAAYNEQFF. The CDR3 nucleotides read TGTGCCAGCAGTTTCCTTCTCGGACTAGCGGCATACAATGAGCAGTTCTTC.

This chain uses TRBV6-5 with TRBJ2-2; D uncertain. Germline V gene sequence: CDR1 MNHEY, CDR2 SVGAGI. Trimming took 3 bases from V and 1 from J, leaving 9 bases between them. This CDR3 is 15 amino acids long. CDR3 coding DNA: TGTGCCAGCAGTTATAGTAGAGAGAACACCGGGGAGCTGTTTTTT. Translating it yields CASSYSRENTGELFF.

V and J are TRBV4-1 and TRBJ2-7, with D hard to call. The length of the CDR3 is 13 residues. Germline V gives CDR1 MGHRA, CDR2 YSYEKL. With 0 bases removed from V and 6 bases from J, the gap between germline ends came to 9 bases. The CDR3 sequence is CASSQDPWGEQYF. Here the CDR3 DNA reads TGCGCCAGCAGCCAAGATCCGTGGGGCGAGCAGTACTTC.

The chain carries TRBV7-2 and TRBJ2-7; the D is unclear. Germline loops: CDR1 SGHTA, CDR2 FQGNSA. CDR3 length: 15 residues. Trimming pared 6 bases from V and 2 bases from J, leaving 17 bases between. CDR3 sequence reads: CASSRDPWRTYEQYF. The CDR3 DNA follows: TGTGCCAGCAGTCGAGACCCCTGGCGAACCTACGAGCAGTACTTC.

Only a few counts were recorded for this clonotype. The genes are TRBV6-2 or TRBV6-3 and TRBJ1-1; D unresolved. Germline-derived CDR1 and CDR2 are MNHEY and SVGEGT. Trimming removed 6 bases from V and 0 bases from J, with 14 bases in between. The CDR3 runs to 15 residues. As DNA, the CDR3 is TGTGCCAGCAGCGAGGGAGAGTATCTGAACACTGAAGCTTTCTTT. It codes for CASSEGEYLNTEAFF.

V and J are TRBV20-1 and TRBJ2-5, with D possibly TRBD1 on 7 matching bases. This CDR3 is built from 12 residues. V gave up 6 bases and J gave up 5 bases, with 13 bases separating them. CDR1 DFQATT and CDR2 SNEGSKA come from the germline V gene (reference sequence). The CDR3 sequence is CSAEGARETQYF. CDR3 nucleotides: TGCAGTGCGGAGGGGGCCAGGGAGACCCAGTACTTC.

This clonotype was seen a handful of times. The chain combines TRBV5-1 with TRBJ1-4; D unclear. The CDR3 is made up of 15 amino acids. The germline V gene has CDR1 SGHRS and CDR2 YFSETQ. Trimming removed 0 bases at V and 8 bases at J, with 14 bases between. The CDR3 DNA sequence: TGCGCCAGCAGCTTGGCTTCGGGCGCGGGAGAAAAACTGTTTTTT. As protein: CASSLASGAGEKLFF.

This clonotype was counted only a few times. The rearrangement uses TRBV15 and TRBJ2-3; 8 bases line up with TRBD2. The CDR3 has 16 residues. V shed 3 bases, J shed 3 bases, and the junction held 8 bases outside the gene matches. Germline CDR1 reads LNHNV; CDR2 reads YYDKDF (reference sequence). Written as DNA, the CDR3 is TGTGCCACCAGCAGGGCTGCGGGACTAGAGACAGATACGCAGTATTTT. Its protein product is CATSRAAGLETDTQYF.

In its sample, this clonotype was seen a few times. Relative to the germline gene, one junction end is altered; a read error may explain this. The CDR3 bases are TGCAGTGCTAGAGGTCCGGGAGGGTCCTACGGGCAGTACTTC. This translates into CSARGPGGSYGQYF. The gene calls are TRBV20-1 and TRBJ2-7; 8 bases align to TRBD2. From germline, CDR1 is DFQATT and CDR2 SNEGSKA (reference sequence). The CDR3 runs to 14 residues.

The rearrangement links TRBV3-1 to TRBJ2-3, with D possibly matching TRBD2 (6 bases). This CDR3 has 16 residues. Germline CDR1 is LGHDT and CDR2 is YNNKEL (reference sequence). With 0 bases removed from V and 3 bases from J, the gap between germline ends came to 13 bases. In DNA, the CDR3 is TGTGCCAGCAGCCAAGAATTGGCGGGACCGACAGATACGCAGTATTTT. Translating it yields CASSQELAGPTDTQYF.

This clonotype was detected once. The J gene is TRBJ2-1, the V gene TRBV2; a weak D match, TRBD2 (6 bases). CDR1 is SNHLY and CDR2 is FYNNEI in the germline V gene. V was cut by 3 bases and J by 4 bases, with 13 bases left in between. The CDR3 loop spans 15 amino acids. This CDR3 is CASSEASAIYNEQFF. CDR3 bases: TGTGCCAGCAGTGAGGCTAGCGCCATTTACAATGAGCAGTTCTTC.

For this clonotype: One end of the junction varies from germline; a read error may be responsible. The chain combines TRBV29-1 with TRBJ2-4; 7 nucleotides match TRBD1. The CDR3 spans 14 residues. Germline V gene sequence: CDR1 SQVTM, CDR2 ANQGSEA. The CDR3 coding sequence is TGCAGCGTTTTTGGGACAGAGGCCAAAAAAATTCAGTACTTC. This sequence encodes CSVFGTEAKKIQYF.

CDR3 nucleotide sequence: TGTGCCAGCAGCCAGAAGGGACTAGCGGGCCTAGCCAAAAACATTCAGTACTTC. The encoded protein is CASSQKGLAGLAKNIQYF. The V call is TRBV3-1, the J call TRBJ2-4, with 12 bases matching TRBD2. Germline V gene data show CDR1 as LGHDT and CDR2 as YNNKEL (reference sequence). The CDR3 has 18 residues. V gave up 3 bases and J gave up 0 bases; unmatched junction bases: 6.

This clonotype came up a few times. The chain links TRBV7-2 to TRBJ2-3; D is tentatively TRBD1 or TRBD2 (5 bases each). The V end lost 5 bases, the J end lost 5 bases, and 14 bases lay between the germline ends. Germline values: CDR1 SGHTA, CDR2 FQGNSA. The CDR3 is 14 residues long. The CDR3 here is CASSQQGAVDTQYF. CDR3 bases: TGTGCCAGCAGCCAGCAGGGAGCCGTAGATACGCAGTATTTT. The full variable domain, its missing parts supplied by reference TRBV7-2 and TRBJ2-3, is GAGVSQSPSNKVTEKGKDVELRCDPISGHTALYWYRQSLGQGLEFLIYFQGNSAPDKSGLPSDRFSAERTGGSVSTLTIQRTQQEDSAVYLCASSQQGAVDTQYFGPGTRLTVL.

The V call is TRBV4-1, the J call TRBJ2-3; TRBD1 or TRBD2 may be the D gene (5 bases each). This CDR3 comprises 16 residues. Trimming took off 1 base at V and 2 bases at J, with 13 bases between the two ends. Germline loops: CDR1 MGHRA, CDR2 YSYEKL. The CDR3, as DNA: TGCGCCAGCAGCCAAGTACGGGGCGCTTACACAGATACGCAGTATTTT. Translated, it gives CASSQVRGAYTDTQYF.

This clonotype was found a few times. Here the CDR3 reads CATRSGTKNIQYF. The CDR3 DNA is TGTGCCACCCGTAGCGGAACGAAAAACATTCAGTACTTC. This rearrangement joins TRBV15 to TRBJ2-4; D is possibly TRBD2 (6 bases). The CDR3 spans 13 residues. Between the trimmed V and J ends, which lost 8 bases and 4 bases, there was a span of 12 bases. CDR1 is LNHNV and CDR2 is YYDKDF in the germline V gene (reference sequence).

This clonotype occurred a few times. The rearrangement joins TRBV6-1 to TRBJ2-7, with TRBD2 as a possible D gene (5 bases). CDR1 and CDR2 from the germline V gene are MNHNS and SASEGT. This CDR3 has 14 amino acids. V was trimmed by 4 bases and J by 1 base, leaving 11 bases between them. This chain's CDR3 is CASSAGFLSYEQYV. CDR3 DNA: TGTGCCAGCAGTGCGGGGTTTCTTTCCTACGAGCAGTACGTC.

This clonotype was counted ten times or more. The rearrangement uses TRBV7-9 and TRBJ2-1, with a possible D match to TRBD2 (5 bases). CDR1 is SEHNR and CDR2 is FQNEAQ in the germline V gene (reference sequence). This CDR3 is 16 amino acids long. Trimming cost V 1 base and J 3 bases, with 13 bases left between them. The CDR3 protein is CASSLGLGRDYNEQFF. The CDR3 DNA reads as TGTGCCAGCAGCTTAGGCCTCGGACGGGACTACAATGAGCAGTTCTTC.

This clonotype was seen a few times. The rearrangement links TRBV11-2 to TRBJ2-2, with a possible D match to TRBD2 (5 bases). This CDR3 region has 15 residues. Germline CDR1 reads SGHAT; CDR2 reads FQNNGV. V lost 1 base and J lost 8, with 14 bases in between. The CDR3 sequence is CASSLAYWTRGELFF. The CDR3 DNA sequence: TGTGCCAGCAGCTTAGCATACTGGACTCGAGGGGAGCTGTTTTTT.